The T cell receptor beta chain under discussion was sequenced for a study of chemoradiotherapy in HPV16-positive cancers. Overall study: Candidate HPV-specific clones and shared TCR motifs came from a couple of HPV16-positive patients.

The study, taken as a whole, reports: Only two HPV16-positive patients supplied the functional HPV-specificity definition. During treatment, candidate HPV-specific clones and E7-related motifs expanded in tumor. In HPV16-positive patients, HPV-responsive T-cell expansion tracked better recurrence-free survival.

TCRdb's table, derived via immunoSEQ multiplex PCR, lists solely in-frame clones and lacks some. This table has about 8,000 clones, around 76% appearing once. In germline, CDR1 is SGHRS, CDR2 YFSETQ. V was clipped by 1 base and J by 0 bases, with 8 bases between them. CDR3 length: 15 residues. This clone was seen only a few times. Its target is not known. The receptor was derived from a human donor with HPV-associated anogenital cancer. The chain uses TRBV5-1 and TRBJ1-3; D may be TRBD1 (5 bases). Sampling was carried out from a patient who underwent chemoradiotherapy. The CDR3 DNA is TGCGCCAGCAGCTTGCAGGGTTACTCTGGAAACACCATATATTTT. Translation gives CASSLQGYSGNTIYF.